Presented here are 26 T cell receptor beta chains from one specimen sequenced in a study of control samples from healthy donors and cancer patients (TCRdb year 2020). Library method: the immunoSEQ multiplex PCR assay. The source is immuneACCESS, and TCRdb retained only in-frame sequences with V and J called. Part of the clones is not carried over; for the studies checked, unresolved V genes explain less than half of this, and the remainder is unexplained. The sample table contains some 120,000 clones; only one count was recorded for roughly 87% of them. The ten largest clones take up about 8.7% of the sample. Sequencing was carried out using blood. These receptors all stem from a man aged 40-49 years in good health.

The chain is built from TRBV18 and TRBJ2-2; D is ambiguous. The CDR3 is 15 residues long. CDR1 is KGHSH, CDR2 LQKENI, per germline. V was clipped by 3 bases and J by 0 bases, with 8 bases between them. CDR3 nucleotide sequence: TGTGCCAGCTCACCGACACCCACGAACACCGGGGAGCTGTTTTTT. Amino acid sequence: CASSPTPTNTGELFF.

The genes are TRBV7-8 and TRBJ1-2; maybe TRBD1 (5 bases). The germline V and J ends were trimmed by 5 bases and 4 bases, with 17 bases remaining between them. The CDR3 totals 15 residues. Germline CDR1 is SGHVS and CDR2 is FQNEAQ. CDR3 sequence (DNA): TGTGCCAGCAGCGGAAGACAGCCACCTTTCTATGGCTACACCTTC. Translating gives CASSGRQPPFYGYTF.

This sequence joins TRBV5-8 and TRBJ2-6; D gene unclear. Trimming took off 4 bases at V and 4 bases at J, with 9 bases between the two ends. CDR3 length equals 14 residues. Germline lookup yields CDR1 SGHTS and CDR2 YDEGEE. The CDR3 region is CASSVVWGANVLTF. The CDR3 coding sequence is TGTGCCAGCAGCGTTGTTTGGGGGGCCAACGTCCTGACTTTC.

The rearrangement uses TRBV11-2 and TRBJ2-7, with D perhaps matching TRBD1 (6 bases). CDR1 is SGHAT and CDR2 is FQNNGV in the germline V gene. The ends were cut back, 6 bases at V and 2 bases at J, with 20 bases in the middle. The CDR3 consists of 16 residues. The CDR3 DNA reads as TGTGCCAGCAGACGGGGCGCGGACAGTATCGCCTACGAGCAGTACTTC. It yields the protein CASRRGADSIAYEQYF.

The V and J genes are TRBV3-1 (or the pseudogene TRBV3-2) and TRBJ1-1; TRBD1 might be the D (5 bases). In germline, CDR1 is LGHDT, CDR2 YNNKEL (reference sequence). The CDR3 runs 14 residues. V shed 7 bases and J shed 1 base, with 13 bases lying between them. CDR3 sequence: CASTRGSWNTEAFF. In nucleotides, the CDR3 is TGTGCCAGCACTCGGGGCTCATGGAACACTGAAGCTTTCTTT.

V and J are TRBV10-3 and TRBJ2-5; 10 bases are a match to TRBD1. This CDR3 region has 16 residues. The germline gives CDR1 ENHRY, CDR2 SYGVKD. V lost 3 bases and J lost 5; bases outside the gene matches: 9. The CDR3 here is CAISDGTGVFGETQYF. The CDR3 region has the DNA TGTGCCATCAGTGACGGGACAGGGGTCTTCGGGGAGACCCAGTACTTC.

The chain links TRBV29-1 to TRBJ1-2; perhaps TRBD1 as D (6 bases). This CDR3 spans 12 amino acids. V was cut by 7 bases and J by 0 bases, with 9 bases left in between. The germline CDR1 and CDR2 sequences are SQVTM and ANQGSEA. The CDR3 nucleotides read TGCAGCGCATGGACAGCTAACTATGGCTACACCTTC. This translates into CSAWTANYGYTF.

The count of this clone is one. The chain uses TRBV6-5 and TRBJ1-6; D perhaps matches TRBD1 (6 bases). CDR3 length: 15 amino acids. V was pared by 5 bases and J by 7 bases, with 15 bases between. Per the germline V gene, CDR1 is MNHEY and CDR2 is SVGAGI. The CDR3 loop is CASSLTGRVNSPLHF. The CDR3 nucleotides read TGTGCCAGCAGTCTGACAGGTCGGGTAAATTCACCCCTCCACTTT.

This chain joins TRBV10-3 and TRBJ2-1; D is undetermined. CDR1 and CDR2 (germline): ENHRY, SYGVKD. The V end was cut by 7 bases, the J end by 4 bases, with 11 bases between. This CDR3 is built from 13 residues. CDR3 nucleotide sequence: TGTGCCATCAAAGAGTCTCTTTACAATGAGCAGTTCTTC. It codes for CAIKESLYNEQFF.

The chain links TRBV10-3 to TRBJ2-5; 7 bases agree with TRBD2. There are 20 residues in the CDR3. CDR1 is ENHRY, CDR2 SYGVKD, per germline. V shed 4 bases, J shed 5 bases, and the junction held 25 bases outside the gene matches. The CDR3 region is CAISGDSKRGIKGDIETQYF. In nucleotides, the CDR3 is TGTGCCATCAGTGGAGACAGTAAGCGGGGAATAAAAGGTGACATCGAGACCCAGTACTTC.

As regards this clone: This same CDR3 is encoded by further DNA sequences in the sample. The chain has TRBV12-3 or TRBV12-4 and TRBJ2-1; maybe TRBD2 (6 bases). V gave up 6 bases and J gave up 9 bases, with 9 bases separating them. CDR3 length: 11 residues. CDR3 nucleotides: TGTGCCAGCAGATACGGGGGTGAGCAGTTCTTC. Protein sequence: CASRYGGEQFF.

The chain employs TRBV6-5 and TRBJ1-6; TRBD1 matches 11 bases. V lost 0 bases, J lost 11 bases, and 6 bases stayed unmatched. Germline loops: CDR1 MNHEY, CDR2 SVGAGI. The CDR3 consists of 16 residues. CDR3 sequence: CASSYSRTGGLTPLHF. The CDR3 nucleotides read TGTGCCAGCAGTTACTCCCGGACAGGGGGCTTGACACCCCTCCACTTT.

The genes are TRBV6-2 or TRBV6-3 and TRBJ1-1; TRBD1 matches at 8 bases. Germline trimming cut 6 bases from V and 11 bases from J; bases unmatched to any gene: 14. Per germline, CDR1 MNHEY and CDR2 SVGEGT. There are 14 residues in the CDR3. CDR3 sequence (DNA): TGTGCCAGCAGCCCATTTCCAGGGGGCCCCCTCGCTTTCTTT. Its protein product is CASSPFPGGPLAFF.

The V call is TRBV2, the J call TRBJ1-5; no clear D. Trimming removed 2 bases from V and 1 base from J, with 9 bases in between. Germline V gene data show CDR1 as SNHLY and CDR2 as FYNNEI. This CDR3 has 15 residues. The DNA of the CDR3 is TGTGCCAGCAGTGAATCCCCCATAAGCAATCAGCCCCAGCATTTT. Amino acids: CASSESPISNQPQHF.

This chain connects TRBV6-5 to TRBJ1-5; TRBD1 aligns across 7 bases. The CDR3 runs to 15 residues. Germline loops: CDR1 MNHEY, CDR2 SVGAGI. Trimming at V came to 7 bases and at J to 4 bases, leaving 10 bases not matched to a gene. The CDR3 DNA is TGTGCCAGCACCGGAAGACCCAGGGGGAATCAGCCCCAGCATTTT. It codes for CASTGRPRGNQPQHF.

The chain is built from TRBV7-2 and TRBJ2-5, with D possibly called TRBD1 or TRBD2 (5 bases each). CDR1 and CDR2 (germline): SGHTA, FQGNSA. V was trimmed by 3 bases and J by 1 base, leaving 9 bases between them. There are 14 residues in the CDR3. CDR3 sequence: CASSLSGLQETQYF. The DNA of the CDR3 is TGTGCCAGCAGCTTGTCGGGGCTCCAAGAGACCCAGTACTTC.

The chain recombines TRBV4-3 with TRBJ2-3, with 9 bases that match TRBD2. V was pared by 5 bases and J by 0 bases, with 3 bases of the junction left unmatched. The CDR3 covers 15 residues. In germline, CDR1 is LGHNA, CDR2 YSLEER. CDR3 DNA sequence: TGCGCCAGCAGCTCTAGCGGGGTCAGCACAGATACGCAGTATTTT. Translating it yields CASSSSGVSTDTQYF.

The chain uses TRBV5-6 and TRBJ1-2; 9 nucleotides align to TRBD1. Germline V CDR1 and CDR2: SGHDT, YYEEEE. The CDR3 is made up of 13 amino acids. V dropped 2 bases and J dropped 6; count of bases not matched to a gene: 2. The CDR3 region has the DNA TGTGCCAGCAGCTTACAGGGGGCGCATGGCTACACCTTC. Residues: CASSLQGAHGYTF.

V is TRBV7-2 and J is TRBJ1-1; D unresolved. Per germline, CDR1 SGHTA and CDR2 FQGNSA. Trimming removed 8 bases from V and 2 bases from J, with 12 bases in between. This CDR3 comprises 13 residues. This CDR3 is CASQLQFNTEAFF. In nucleotides, the CDR3 is TGTGCCAGCCAACTCCAGTTTAACACTGAAGCTTTCTTT.

V usage is TRBV7-9 and J usage is TRBJ2-1, with D maybe TRBD2 (6 bases). Germline-derived CDR1 and CDR2 are SEHNR and FQNEAQ (reference sequence). The CDR3 runs 13 residues. Trimming removed 3 bases from V and 6 bases from J, with 9 bases in between. The CDR3 sequence: CASSFHGGNEQFF. For the CDR3, the DNA is TGTGCCAGCAGCTTTCACGGGGGCAATGAGCAGTTCTTC.

V is TRBV6-1 and J is TRBJ2-3; no firm D call. CDR3 length equals 13 residues. Germline CDR1 and CDR2: MNHNS and SASEGT. The V and J ends lost 1 base and 6 bases respectively, with 8 bases between them. CDR3 residues: CASSEGLSDTQYF. In nucleotides, the CDR3 is TGTGCCAGCAGTGAAGGACTCTCGGATACGCAGTATTTT.

The rearrangement joins TRBV10-3 to TRBJ1-1; TRBD1 matches 7 bases. This CDR3 is 17 amino acids long. V was pared by 4 bases and J by 1 base, with 12 bases of the junction left unmatched. Germline V lookup: CDR1 ENHRY, CDR2 SYGVKD. The CDR3 sequence is CAISAQLGQNKNTEAFF. DNA of the CDR3: TGTGCCATCAGTGCGCAATTGGGACAGAATAAGAACACTGAAGCTTTCTTT.

The chain joins TRBV6-2 or TRBV6-3 to TRBJ1-5; the match to TRBD1 covers 9 bases. This CDR3 spans 13 amino acids. V lost 5 bases and J lost 7; bases outside the gene matches: 3. Germline V CDR1 and CDR2: MNHEY, SVGEGT. The CDR3 bases are TGTGCCAGCAGTAGGGACAGGGTGCAGCCCCAGCATTTT. It translates to CASSRDRVQPQHF.

The V gene is TRBV21-1, the J gene TRBJ1-1. TRBV21-1 is flagged as a pseudogene. The CDR3 covers 18 residues. CDR3 amino acids: CASSKRGQVSSRNTEAFF. CDR3 DNA: TGTGCCAGCAGCAAACGGGGCCAAGTTTCATCGAGGAACACTGAAGCTTTCTTT.

The rearrangement uses TRBV19 and TRBJ2-2; D is tentatively TRBD1 or TRBD2 (7 bases each). From germline, CDR1 is LNHDA and CDR2 SQIVND (reference sequence). The CDR3 covers 16 residues. V was trimmed by 7 bases and J by 0 bases, leaving 15 bases between them. CDR3 nucleotide sequence: TGTGCCAGTACCAGGGGAGGGGGCGCGAACACCGGGGAGCTGTTTTTT. Residues: CASTRGGGANTGELFF.

This clone was found a few times. This CDR3 is also generated by other DNA sequences in the sample. The J gene is TRBJ1-5, the V gene TRBV2, with D possibly being TRBD1 (5 bases). Germline-derived CDR1 and CDR2 are SNHLY and FYNNEI. This CDR3 spans 14 amino acids. V lost 3 bases, J lost 3 bases, and 9 bases lay in between. In DNA, the CDR3 is TGTGCCAGCAGTGAGCAGGGCTCCAATCAGCCCCAGCATTTT. Translation: CASSEQGSNQPQHF.